Listed below are T cell receptor beta chains from one sample, sequenced in a study of blood T cell repertoires in COVID-19. Sequencing was performed with immunoSEQ multiplex PCR; in TCRdb, only in-frame clones are kept and a portion is missing. This table holds approximately 96,000 clones, approximately 90% found once. The sequencing sample was made of peripheral blood. Every receptor here comes from a man aged 55-75 years with acute or convalescent COVID-19. Both conserved end residues are part of each CDR3. The order of the fields is D gene, clone size, J gene, V gene, CDR3 length, CDR3 protein, CDR3 DNA. A D gene is named only where the DNA matches it firmly. Expanded clones are given a class, and other clones once, few, many or no size at all.

TRBD2,-,TRBJ2-2,TRBV19,14,CASRRTSITGELFF,TGTGCCAGTAGAAGGACTAGCATCACCGGGGAGCTGTTTTTT
-,-,TRBJ1-5,TRBV11-3,14,CASSRGGANQPQHF,TGTGCCAGCAGCCGAGGGGGGGCCAATCAGCCCCAGCATTTT
-,-,TRBJ1-6,TRBV6-5,15,CASSSRTASYSPLHF,TGTGCCAGCTCTTCTCGGACAGCTTCTTATTCACCCCTCCACTTT
-,-,TRBJ2-5,TRBV15,16,CATMKRAGSLQETQYF,TGTGCCACTATGAAGAGGGCAGGTAGCCTCCAAGAGACCCAGTACTTC
-,-,TRBJ2-1,TRBV28,17,CASSIRSGVWEHNEQFF,TGTGCCAGCAGTATCAGATCAGGGGTGTGGGAACACAATGAGCAGTTCTTC
-,once,TRBJ2-7,TRBV4-2,14,CASSQGQGDYEQYF,TGTGCCAGCAGCCAAGGGCAGGGCGACTACGAGCAGTACTTC
TRBD1,once,TRBJ2-7,TRBV29-1,11,CSATGSYEQYF,TGCAGCGCGACAGGGTCCTACGAGCAGTACTTC
TRBD2,-,TRBJ2-3,TRBV24-1,17,CATSDPAGGTSTDTQYF,TGTGCCACCAGTGACCCGGCGGGGGGGACTAGCACAGATACGCAGTATTTT
-,-,TRBJ2-1,TRBV15,14,CATSRGSSSNEQFF,TGTGCCACCAGCAGAGGGTCCTCGAGCAATGAGCAGTTCTTC
-,-,TRBJ2-5,TRBV3-1/TRBV3-2,16,CASSQDLATAQETQYF,TGTGCCAGCAGCCAAGATCTAGCGACAGCCCAAGAGACCCAGTACTTC
-,-,TRBJ2-6,TRBV12-5,14,CASGLVSGANVLTF,TGTGCTAGTGGTTTGGTCTCGGGGGCCAACGTCCTGACTTTC
-,once,TRBJ1-1,TRBV5-6,14,CASSLRRGSTEAFF,TGTGCCAGCAGCTTGCGCAGGGGTAGCACTGAAGCTTTCTTT
TRBD2,-,TRBJ2-5,TRBV6-2/TRBV6-3,15,CASSYGLAGLETQYF,TGTGCCAGCAGTTACGGACTAGCGGGATTGGAGACCCAGTACTTC
TRBD2,once,TRBJ2-5,TRBV5-4,17,CASSLGLAGGERETQYF,TGTGCCAGCAGCTTGGGACTAGCGGGAGGGGAGAGAGAGACCCAGTACTTC
TRBD1,-,TRBJ2-4,TRBV5-6,14,CASSMTGTKNIQYF,TGTGCCAGCAGCATGACAGGGACCAAAAACATTCAGTACTTC
TRBD1,-,TRBJ2-7,TRBV4-1,15,CASSQADRETYEQYF,TGCGCCAGCAGCCAAGCGGACAGGGAAACCTACGAGCAGTACTTC
-,-,TRBJ2-7,TRBV19,16,CASSIGGGTRASEQYF,TGTGCCAGTAGTATAGGGGGCGGGACCCGGGCCTCCGAGCAGTACTTC
-,-,TRBJ1-4,TRBV5-1,14,CASSLSRGDEKLFF,TGCGCCAGCAGCTTGAGCAGGGGTGATGAAAAACTGTTTTTT
TRBD1,-,TRBJ2-1,TRBV4-1,16,CASSQTGTVTYNEQFF,TGCGCCAGCAGCCAGACCGGGACAGTCACCTACAATGAGCAGTTCTTC
-,-,TRBJ1-3,TRBV5-6,14,CASSLDHSGNTIYF,TGTGCCAGCAGCTTGGATCACTCTGGAAACACCATATATTTT
-,-,TRBJ1-2,TRBV27,14,CASSTREGGYGYTF,TGTGCCAGCAGTACCCGGGAGGGTGGCTATGGCTACACCTTC
TRBD2,-,TRBJ2-3,TRBV7-2,16,CASSLRLAGGADTQYF,TGTGCCAGCAGCTTAAGACTAGCGGGAGGTGCAGATACGCAGTATTTT
-,-,TRBJ2-1,TRBV24-1,16,CATSMGGGPSYNEQFF,TGTGCCACCAGTATGGGGGGAGGCCCCTCCTACAATGAGCAGTTCTTC
-,-,TRBJ2-3,TRBV7-2,13,CASSLFTRDTQYF,TGTGCCAGCAGCTTATTCACGCGTGATACGCAGTATTTT
TRBD2,-,TRBJ2-5,TRBV9,15,CASSVLAGVGETQYF,TGTGCCAGCAGCGTTCTAGCGGGAGTTGGAGAGACCCAGTACTTC
TRBD1,once,TRBJ1-5,TRBV6-2/TRBV6-3,16,CASSLGQGVRNQPQHF,TGTGCCAGCAGCCTAGGACAGGGGGTTCGCAATCAGCCCCAGCATTTT
TRBD1,-,TRBJ2-5,TRBV29-1,14,CSVERAGGEETQYF,TGCAGCGTTGAGAGGGCAGGGGGTGAAGAGACCCAGTACTTC
-,-,TRBJ2-3,TRBV25-1,18,CASSESLSTDKSTDTQYF,TGTGCCAGCAGTGAATCCCTCAGTACGGACAAGTCCACAGATACGCAGTATTTT
-,few,TRBJ2-7,TRBV7-6,14,CASSLEAGLDEQYF,TGTGCCAGCAGCTTAGAGGCGGGATTGGACGAGCAGTACTTC
-,-,TRBJ2-1,TRBV9,17,CASSAEFDRSSYNEQFF,TGTGCCAGCAGCGCTGAATTCGACCGGAGCTCCTACAATGAGCAGTTCTTC
TRBD2,-,TRBJ2-7,TRBV7-9,15,CASSLGLATSYEQYF,TGTGCCAGCAGCTTAGGACTAGCGACTTCCTACGAGCAGTACTTC
-,-,TRBJ2-1,TRBV21-1,20,CASSSRTGGVATSSYNEQFF,TGTGCCAGCAGCAGTCGGACAGGGGGGGTAGCGACTAGCTCCTACAATGAGCAGTTCTTC
-,-,TRBJ2-5,TRBV7-2,16,CASSLAADSLQETQYF,TGTGCCAGCAGCTTAGCTGCGGACAGTCTTCAAGAGACCCAGTACTTC
TRBD1,-,TRBJ1-4,TRBV5-1,14,CASSPGTVNEKLFF,TGCGCCAGCAGCCCGGGGACAGTTAATGAAAAACTGTTTTTT
TRBD1,-,TRBJ1-1,TRBV19,15,CASSRQAGGQAEAFF,TGTGCCAGTAGCAGACAAGCAGGGGGGCAAGCTGAAGCTTTCTTT
-,-,TRBJ2-3,TRBV6-1,16,CASSDAGYRGSDTQYF,TGTGCCAGCAGTGACGCGGGGTATAGGGGTTCAGATACGCAGTATTTT
-,-,TRBJ2-1,TRBV4-2,14,CASSQDTGYNEQFF,TGTGCCAGCAGCCAAGACACGGGATACAATGAGCAGTTCTTC
-,-,TRBJ2-7,TRBV11-1,13,CASREGAPYEQYF,TGTGCCAGCAGAGAAGGGGCTCCCTACGAGCAGTACTTC
TRBD1,-,TRBJ1-2,TRBV19,14,CASSTWGQLYGYTF,TGTGCCAGTAGTACTTGGGGACAGCTCTATGGCTACACCTTC
-,-,TRBJ2-1,TRBV11-2,13,CASSFGETNEQFF,TGTGCCAGCAGCTTCGGGGAGACAAATGAGCAGTTCTTC
-,-,TRBJ2-1,TRBV4-3,14,CASSQDQSGGEQFF,TGCGCCAGCAGCCAAGATCAGTCAGGGGGGGAGCAGTTCTTC
-,-,TRBJ2-7,TRBV10-3,13,CAIRSGSTYEQYF,TGTGCCATCAGATCCGGGTCAACCTACGAGCAGTACTTC
-,-,TRBJ1-4,TRBV27,14,CASSFDSSNEKLFF,TGTGCCAGCAGTTTCGACAGTTCCAATGAAAAACTGTTTTTT
TRBD2,-,TRBJ2-5,TRBV3-1/TRBV3-2,16,CASSQGAGRVQETQYF,TGTGCCAGCAGCCAAGGGGCGGGGAGGGTCCAAGAGACCCAGTACTTC
-,-,TRBJ1-2,TRBV19,14,CASSIVQANYGYTF,TGTGCCAGTAGTATAGTACAGGCCAACTATGGCTACACCTTC
TRBD1,-,TRBJ1-4,TRBV6-1,16,CASSEVPGQGRRKLFF,TGTGCCAGCAGTGAAGTGCCGGGACAGGGGAGACGAAAACTGTTTTTT
-,-,TRBJ2-3,TRBV24-1,16,CATSDFSGGAEDTQYF,TGTGCCACCAGTGATTTCAGTGGGGGCGCGGAGGATACGCAGTATTTT
TRBD1,-,TRBJ2-1,TRBV28,15,CASSLRGQGVWEQFF,TGTGCCAGCAGTTTAAGGGGACAGGGGGTCTGGGAGCAGTTCTTC
TRBD2,-,TRBJ2-5,TRBV3-1/TRBV3-2,14,CASSQGTSGNPQYF,TGTGCCAGCAGCCAAGGGACTAGCGGGAATCCCCAGTACTTC
TRBD2,-,TRBJ2-5,TRBV4-2,17,CASSQDGILAEQETQYF,TGTGCCAGCAGCCAAGATGGTATCCTAGCGGAACAAGAGACCCAGTACTTC
TRBD2,-,TRBJ2-1,TRBV9,18,CASSVVPSGRSSYNEQFF,TGTGCCAGCAGCGTAGTACCTAGCGGGAGGAGCTCCTACAATGAGCAGTTCTTC
-,once,TRBJ1-4,TRBV25-1,14,CASSPSAGSAKLFF,TGTGCCAGCAGTCCATCGGCAGGGTCGGCAAAACTGTTTTTT
TRBD2,-,TRBJ2-1,TRBV6-4,14,CASSDGGSENEQFF,TGTGCCAGCAGTGACGGCGGGAGTGAGAATGAGCAGTTCTTC
-,-,TRBJ1-1,TRBV12-2,12,CASRVQGYEAFF,TGTGCAAGTCGCGTACAGGGGTATGAAGCTTTCTTT
TRBD1,-,TRBJ1-2,TRBV4-1,16,CASSQDQSGGGDGYTF,TGCGCCAGCAGCCAAGATCAATCAGGGGGTGGGGATGGCTACACCTTC
TRBD1,-,TRBJ2-2,TRBV5-1,16,CASSLGDRGQSGELFF,TGCGCCAGCAGCTTGGGGGACAGGGGGCAAAGCGGGGAGCTGTTTTTT
TRBD1,-,TRBJ1-5,TRBV6-2/TRBV6-3,14,CASSRQGINQPQHF,TGTGCCAGCAGTAGACAGGGGATCAATCAGCCCCAGCATTTT
-,-,TRBJ1-2,TRBV10-3,10,CATGFDGYTF,TGTGCCACGGGGTTTGATGGCTACACCTTC
TRBD1,few,TRBJ2-7,TRBV9,15,CASSTGTGMGHEQYF,TGTGCCAGCAGCACAGGGACAGGGATGGGCCACGAGCAGTACTTC
TRBD1,-,TRBJ1-4,TRBV5-1,15,CASSGGTALGEKLFF,TGCGCCAGCAGCGGAGGGACAGCTCTTGGTGAAAAACTGTTTTTT